What follows are 28 T cell receptor beta chains derived from one specimen sequenced in a study of T cells in Graves' hyperthyroidism and ophthalmopathy (dated by TCRdb to about 2019). The protocol used for the library was multiplex PCR. Sequencing took place on an Illumina HiSeq 2000. TCR beta CDR3 regions were amplified from RNA transcripts. A first-round RT-PCR of the TCR CDR3 used the HTBI primer set with the Qiagen OneStep RT-PCR kit. The public sequencing data were trimmed at Q25 with fastp and processed into clonotypes with MiXCR by TCRdb, which kept only in-frame beta chains. When rows share a CDR3 protein, they turn into one entry using the most common DNA and genes. The table for this sample lists 610,000 or so distinct CDR3 sequences; approximately 44% of them were counted only once. In total, the top ten clones hold around 7.7% of the sample. Sequenced sample: peripheral blood or thyroid tissue (not recorded which). The receptor source for this set is a woman aged 18-30 years with Graves' hyperthyroidism.

V usage is TRBV5-6 and J usage is TRBJ2-7; D is perhaps TRBD2 (5 bases). CDR1 SGHDT and CDR2 YYEEEE come from the germline V gene. Trimming left V 4 bases short and J 7 bases short, with 18 bases between. This CDR3 contains 14 residues. CDR3 in amino acids: CASSHFDTTGEQYF. The CDR3 DNA sequence: TGTGCCAGCAGCCATTTCGACACCACGGGGGAGCAGTACTTC.

The V call is TRBV30, the J call TRBJ2-7, with D possibly being TRBD1 or TRBD2 (7 bases each). V lost 2 bases to trimming and J lost 5 bases, with 13 bases between them. The CDR3 sequence is 13 residues long. The germline V gene has CDR1 GTSNPN and CDR2 SVGIG (reference sequence). In DNA form, the CDR3 reads TGTGCCTGGAGTCTGGCAGGGGGGGACGAGCAGTACTTC. It encodes CAWSLAGGDEQYF.

The chain uses TRBV15 and TRBJ2-2, with a tentative D call TRBD1 (5 bases). With 0 bases removed from V and 3 bases from J, the gap between germline ends came to 14 bases. From germline, CDR1 is LNHNV and CDR2 YYDKDF (reference sequence). The CDR3 contains 17 residues. The chain's CDR3 is CATSREVGAADTGELFF. The CDR3 DNA sequence: TGTGCCACCAGCAGAGAAGTAGGGGCAGCTGACACCGGGGAGCTGTTTTTT.

Many counts were recorded for this clonotype. The V gene is TRBV20-1, the J gene TRBJ1-2; D gene unclear. Trimming took 3 bases from V and 4 from J, leaving 18 bases between them. In germline, CDR1 is DFQATT, CDR2 SNEGSKA (reference sequence). CDR3 length: 15 amino acids. The CDR3 DNA follows: TGCAGTGCTAGTGGGCGGTCTACGGTTGGCTATGGCTACACCTTC. Its translation is CSASGRSTVGYGYTF.

This clonotype has just a few counts. This chain uses TRBV2 with TRBJ2-5; D tentatively fits TRBD1 or TRBD2 (5 bases each). The CDR3 is made up of 13 amino acids. Trimming removed 10 bases at V and 7 bases at J, with 19 bases between. In germline, CDR1 is SNHLY, CDR2 FYNNEI. The CDR3 nucleotides read TGTGCCACTAGGGGCAGGGAAGGAGGGACCCAGTACTTC. The encoded protein is CATRGREGGTQYF.

This clonotype was counted ten times or more. The chain uses TRBV20-1 and TRBJ2-5; TRBD2 matches at 11 bases. Germline-derived CDR1 and CDR2 are DFQATT and SNEGSKA (reference sequence). The CDR3 loop spans 18 amino acids. J gave up 5 bases and V 1 base, and 15 bases lay outside the gene matches. The chain's CDR3 is CSARGSGRASGSSETQYF. The DNA of the CDR3 is TGCAGTGCTAGAGGTAGCGGGAGGGCCTCCGGGTCCTCGGAGACCCAGTACTTC.

Ten or more counts support this clonotype. The genes are TRBV10-3 and TRBJ2-7, with a weak D call TRBD1 (6 bases). This CDR3 contains 11 residues. Germline V gene lookup returns CDR1 ENHRY and CDR2 SYGVKD. Between the trimmed V and J ends, which lost 8 bases and 6 bases, there was a span of 11 bases. Here the CDR3 DNA reads TGTGCCATCGGACAGTTGGGCGAGCAGTACTTC. Amino acids: CAIGQLGEQYF.

With regard to this clonotype: The CDR3 does not end in the conserved phenylalanine or tryptophan, so this is likely a read error. The V call is TRBV7-9, the J call TRBJ1-1; D is uncertain. This CDR3 is 13 amino acids long. Trimming removed 5 bases at V and 1 base at J, with 8 bases between. Germline assignment: CDR1 SEHNR and CDR2 FQNEAQ (reference sequence). This CDR3 is CASSPTGNTEAFL. The CDR3 nucleotides are TGTGCCAGCAGCCCCACGGGGAACACTGAAGCTTTCCTT.

V gene TRBV18 combines with J gene TRBJ1-4, with D unresolved. The CDR3 is made up of 13 amino acids. The germline V and J ends were trimmed by 6 bases and 0 bases, with 5 bases remaining between them. Germline lookup yields CDR1 KGHSH and CDR2 LQKENI. CDR3 in amino acids: CASSGATNEKLFF. In DNA, the CDR3 is TGTGCCAGCTCCGGAGCAACTAATGAAAAACTGTTTTTT.

V gene TRBV15 combines with J gene TRBJ2-2, with TRBD2 as a possible D gene (6 bases). CDR1 and CDR2 from the germline V gene are LNHNV and YYDKDF (reference sequence). The CDR3 is 15 amino acids. The V gene lost 1 base and the J gene lost 0 bases, with 6 bases spanning the gap. The CDR3 reads CATSRGRANTGELFF. CDR3 sequence (DNA): TGTGCCACCAGCAGAGGGAGGGCGAACACCGGGGAGCTGTTTTTT.

The chain is built from TRBV7-3 and TRBJ2-5; TRBD2 is a possible D gene (6 bases). V lost 6 bases to trimming and J lost 11 bases, with 13 bases between them. Looked up from germline, CDR1 is SGHTA and CDR2 is FQGTGA. CDR3 length: 11 amino acids. DNA for the CDR3: TGTGCCAGCAGTTACTCGGCGGGACAGTACTTC. Its protein product is CASSYSAGQYF.

This clonotype was detected only a few times. The rearrangement links TRBV7-9 to TRBJ2-7; unclear D gene. V was trimmed by 3 bases and J by 0 bases, leaving 12 bases between them. Germline V gene lookup returns CDR1 SEHNR and CDR2 FQNEAQ (reference sequence). CDR3 length equals 15 residues. CDR3 DNA sequence: TGTGCCAGCAGCTTCGGCGTTGCCAGCTCCTACGAGCAGTACTTC. It specifies CASSFGVASSYEQYF.

This clonotype appeared many times. This chain joins TRBV7-9 and TRBJ1-6; D perhaps matches TRBD1 (5 bases). The germline CDR1 and CDR2 sequences are SEHNR and FQNEAQ (reference sequence). With 5 bases removed from V and 10 bases from J, the gap between germline ends came to 18 bases. This CDR3 contains 15 residues. CDR3 in amino acids: CASSPAGGVGSPLHF. In DNA, the CDR3 is TGTGCCAGCAGCCCAGCGGGGGGAGTAGGGTCACCCCTCCACTTT.

About this clonotype: As the CDR3 is not closed by the conserved phenylalanine or tryptophan, this likely results from a read error. It is unclear where the CDR3 begins or ends on the DNA, so no DNA is shown, and the CDR3 is as TCRdb lists it. The gene calls are TRBV4-2 and TRBJ2-6; the listed D gene, TRBD2, was not tested against the DNA. Including both end residues, the CDR3 is 8 amino acids long. In germline, CDR1 is LGHNA, CDR2 YNFKEQ. CDR3 sequence: CASSQEAS.

This chain connects TRBV29-1 to TRBJ1-3; no firm D call. Germline V CDR1 and CDR2: SQVTM, ANQGSEA. This CDR3 comprises 13 residues. Trimming removed 6 bases from V and 0 bases from J, with 9 bases in between. CDR3 sequence (DNA): TGCAGCGTAGGGCAGCACTCTGGAAACACCATATATTTT. It encodes CSVGQHSGNTIYF.

This sequence joins TRBV24-1 and TRBJ2-1, with 9 bases that match TRBD2. Per the germline V gene, CDR1 is KGHDR and CDR2 is SFDVKD. With V trimmed by 4 bases and J by 3 bases, 3 bases remained unmatched. The CDR3 sequence is 15 residues long. CDR3 nucleotide sequence: TGTGCCACCAGTGAGGGACTAGCAGACTACAATGAGCAGTTCTTC. Translating it yields CATSEGLADYNEQFF.

On this clonotype itself: A much larger clone lies one base from this, so it may be a read error. This chain joins TRBV20-1 and TRBJ2-7; TRBD2 matches at 7 bases. The germline gives CDR1 DFQATT, CDR2 SNEGSKA (reference sequence). This CDR3 has 15 amino acids. With V trimmed by 0 bases and J by 2 bases, 7 bases remained unmatched. In DNA, the CDR3 is TGCAGTGCTAGAGATCTCGCGGGAGCCCCCTACGAGCAGTACTTC. As protein: CSARDLAGAPYEQYF.

CDR3 sequence reads: CASSWTEGDTQYF. CDR3 in DNA: TGTGCCAGCAGCTGGACTGAAGGGGATACGCAGTATTTT. This chain links TRBV5-4 with TRBJ2-3, with TRBD2 as a possible D gene (5 bases). Germline assignment: CDR1 SGHNT and CDR2 YYREEE (reference sequence). V was shortened by 3 bases and J by 6 bases, with 11 bases between the two germline ends. CDR3 length: 13 amino acids.

V usage is TRBV20-1 and J usage is TRBJ2-5; D unclear. The DNA end is more similar to TRBJ2-1, so the J call may be wrong. There are 12 residues in the CDR3. Germline V gene data show CDR1 as DFQATT and CDR2 as SNEGSKA (reference sequence). CDR3 residues: CSAASSSNEQFF. CDR3 bases: TGCAGTGCTGCCTCGTCAAGCAATGAGCAGTTCTTC.

The chain carries TRBV29-1 and TRBJ2-7; tentative D call: TRBD2 (6 bases). Germline V CDR1 and CDR2: SQVTM, ANQGSEA. Trimming shortened V by 8 bases and J by 5 bases, and 10 bases separated the two germline ends. This CDR3 is 10 amino acids long. The CDR3 is CSIGGNEQYF. DNA of the CDR3: TGCAGCATCGGGGGTAACGAGCAGTACTTC.

The V and J genes are TRBV4-3 and TRBJ2-7; D gene ambiguous. Germline V gene sequence: CDR1 LGHNA, CDR2 YSLEER. The CDR3 covers 14 residues. V lost 1 base and J 5 bases, leaving 12 bases between the germline ends. CDR3 coding DNA: TGCGCCAGCAGCCAAGGGCCAGCAGCCCACGAGCAGTACTTC. It yields the protein CASSQGPAAHEQYF.

This clonotype occurred many times. The chain links TRBV7-9 to TRBJ2-2; D not certain. CDR3 length: 14 amino acids. V was shortened by 5 bases and J by 1 base, with 8 bases between the two germline ends. Germline CDR1 and CDR2: SEHNR and FQNEAQ (reference sequence). The CDR3 sequence is CASSPTVNTGELFF. DNA of the CDR3: TGTGCCAGCAGCCCCACGGTGAACACCGGGGAGCTGTTTTTT. Using reference TRBV7-9 and TRBJ2-2 for the parts outside the CDR3, the full variable domain is DTGVSQNPRHKITKRGQNVTFRCDPISEHNRLYWYRQTLGQGPEFLTYFQNEAQLEKSRLLSDRFSAERPKGSFSTLEIQRTEQGDSAMYLCASSPTVNTGELFFGEGSRLTVL.

This clonotype was picked up many times. This chain uses TRBV2 with TRBJ2-1, with 13 bases fitting TRBD2. The V and J ends lost 4 bases and 9 bases, in that order; junction bases with no gene match: 0. The CDR3 sequence is 13 residues long. Germline V CDR1 and CDR2: SNHLY, FYNNEI. The CDR3 reads CASSGLAGGEQFF. CDR3 nucleotides: TGTGCCAGCAGTGGACTAGCGGGAGGTGAGCAGTTCTTC. Full variable domain (missing parts from reference TRBV2 and TRBJ2-1): EPEVTQTPSHQVTQMGQEVILRCVPISNHLYFYWYRQILGQKVEFLVSFYNNEISEKSEIFDDQFSVERPDGSNFTLKIRSTKLEDSAMYFCASSGLAGGEQFFGPGTRLTVL.

Concerning this clonotype itself: A much larger clone differs from this one at a single base, so this may be a read error. The chain uses TRBV7-9 and TRBJ1-1; D is possibly TRBD1 (5 bases). CDR3 length equals 12 residues. CDR1 and CDR2 (germline): SEHNR, FQNEAQ (reference sequence). The CDR3 loop is CAGSWGDTEAFF. CDR3 sequence (DNA): TGTGCCGGCAGCTGGGGGGACACTGAAGCTTTCTTT.

J is TRBJ2-3 and V is TRBV11-2; D is perhaps TRBD1 (5 bases). The length of the CDR3 is 14 residues. Germline loops: CDR1 SGHAT, CDR2 FQNNGV. V was trimmed by 4 bases and J by 0 bases, leaving 8 bases between them. CDR3 protein: CASSSYRSTDTQYF. DNA of the CDR3: TGTGCCAGCAGCTCATACAGGAGCACAGATACGCAGTATTTT.

This clonotype was detected ten times or more. This sequence joins TRBV5-1 and TRBJ1-4; 8 positions agree with TRBD1. Germline CDR1 reads SGHRS; CDR2 reads YFSETQ. The CDR3 consists of 14 residues. The J segment lost 7 bases and the V segment lost 0 bases, leaving 2 bases of the junction unmatched. The CDR3 is CASSLGTGSEKLFF. The CDR3 region has the DNA TGCGCCAGCAGCTTGGGGACAGGGAGTGAAAAACTGTTTTTT.

CDR3 in DNA: TGCAGTGCCGTAAGGGACAGGGCGCAAGAGACCCAGCATTTT. This encodes CSAVRDRAQETQHF. The chain is built from TRBV20-1 and TRBJ1-5; 9 bases are a match to TRBD1. CDR3 length equals 14 residues. Germline trimming cut 6 bases from V and 11 bases from J; bases unmatched to any gene: 14. Germline values: CDR1 DFQATT, CDR2 SNEGSKA (reference sequence).

This clonotype was detected many times. The chain joins TRBV7-9 to TRBJ1-4; no definite D call. CDR1 is SEHNR, CDR2 FQNEAQ, per germline (reference sequence). Trimming took off 4 bases at V and 1 base at J, with 10 bases between the two ends. There are 15 residues in the CDR3. DNA of the CDR3: TGTGCCAGCAGCTCAAAGGGTAGAACTAATGAAAAACTGTTTTTT. Translated, it gives CASSSKGRTNEKLFF.